The present T cell receptor beta chain was sequenced within a study of yellow fever vaccine responses in identical twins. The CDR3 has 17 amino acids. The V gene end was trimmed by 7 bases and the J gene end by 5 bases; junction bases not matched to a gene: 13. The V gene's germline CDR1 is MDHEN and CDR2 SYDVKM. Notes on the study in general: Convergence reportedly seemed to mark part of the twins' vaccine T cell response, with personalization marking the rest.

As to this clonotype: The antigen remains unidentified.

Each CDR3 protein gets one entry after TCRdb re-called the RT-PCR reads with MiXCR. The sample shows about 11,000 distinct CDR3 sequences, 77% of them seen only once. The source is a woman aged 18-30 years who received the yellow fever vaccine. This chain uses TRBV28 with TRBJ1-4; 10 bases match TRBD1. Sequencing was performed on T cells from blood (PBMCs), unsorted or a sorted subset (not recorded which), taken before or after yellow fever vaccination (not recorded which). The CDR3 nucleotides read TGTGCCAGCAATCCGGGACAGGGGCGCGGGGTGAATGAAAAACTGTTTTTT. The encoded protein is CASNPGQGRGVNEKLFF.